Following are 7 T cell receptor beta chains from one sample sequenced in a study of T cell changes during pregnancy in multiple sclerosis. The data were produced by immunoSEQ multiplex PCR, yet TCRdb's version contains in-frame clones alone and is incomplete. The top ten clones hold 1.5% to 2% of a sample with nearly 110,000 clones, 85% to 95% of them seen once. The material sequenced was peripheral blood, taken after pregnancy. These receptors were taken from a female donor with multiple sclerosis, enrolled in a pregnancy study.

A note on this clone: One junction end disagrees with the germline gene, perhaps due to a read error. This chain uses TRBV20-1 with TRBJ2-3, with 11 bases matching TRBD2. The germline gives CDR1 DFQATT, CDR2 SNEGSKA (reference sequence). This CDR3 is 11 amino acids long. The CDR3 loop is CSAVGGTSGSF. The CDR3, as DNA: TGCAGTGCAGTTGGGGGAACTAGCGGGAGTTTT.

V is TRBV28 and J is TRBJ1-4, with 7 bases identical to TRBD1. CDR1 MDHEN and CDR2 SYDVKM come from the germline V gene. With 1 base clipped from V and 6 bases from J, the junction kept 5 bases outside the gene matches. The CDR3 is 15 residues long. In DNA form, the CDR3 reads TGTGCCAGCAGTTTATCGAGGGGGCGGGATGAAAAACTGTTTTTT. Translating gives CASSLSRGRDEKLFF.

V and J are TRBV10-3 and TRBJ2-7; TRBD1 matches at 9 bases. Germline lookup yields CDR1 ENHRY and CDR2 SYGVKD. The ends lost 3 bases at V and 4 bases at J; junction bases unmatched: 1. The CDR3 contains 13 residues. The CDR3 nucleotides read TGTGCCATCAGTGATGGACAGGGGTACGAGCAGTACTTC. This codes for CAISDGQGYEQYF.

The rearrangement links TRBV18 to TRBJ1-2, with D hard to call. The CDR3 sequence is 13 residues long. Per germline, CDR1 KGHSH and CDR2 LQKENI. V dropped 2 bases and J dropped 1 base, with 5 bases sitting between them. CDR3 in amino acids: CASSPEVNYGYTF. The CDR3 nucleotides read TGTGCCAGCTCACCAGAGGTTAACTATGGCTACACCTTC.

The chain joins TRBV5-1 to TRBJ2-7; 7 bases map to TRBD1. The length of the CDR3 is 14 residues. With V trimmed by 4 bases and J by 2 bases, 6 bases remained unmatched. Germline V gives CDR1 SGHRS, CDR2 YFSETQ. CDR3 protein: CASSRDSNTYEQYF. The CDR3 nucleotides are TGCGCCAGCAGCCGGGACAGTAATACCTACGAGCAGTACTTC.

V usage is TRBV19 and J usage is TRBJ1-5; the D gene is possibly TRBD1 (6 bases). The CDR3 runs to 17 residues. The germline V gene has CDR1 LNHDA and CDR2 SQIVND (reference sequence). V was pared by 3 bases and J by 7 bases, with 22 bases between. The CDR3 here is CASSMFGAGAVHQPQHF. The DNA of the CDR3 is TGTGCCAGTAGTATGTTCGGAGCAGGGGCGGTACACCAGCCCCAGCATTTT.

The CDR3 bases are TGCGCCAGCAGCGGTGGGCCAGAAGAGACCCAGTACTTC. It is translated as CASSGGPEETQYF. The genes are TRBV5-1 and TRBJ2-5; D remains unclear. V was clipped by 4 bases and J by 3 bases, with 10 bases between them. Germline CDR1 is SGHRS and CDR2 is YFSETQ. The CDR3 is made up of 13 amino acids.